Presented here are 16 T cell receptor beta chains from one specimen sequenced in a study of control samples from healthy donors and cancer patients. This table comes from immunoSEQ multiplex PCR, and its TCRdb copy is limited to in-frame clones, with some not included. The table includes around 130,000 clones, roughly 89% detected once. Specimen: blood. The receptors were gathered from a man younger than 40 in good health.

The chain has TRBV4-1 and TRBJ1-2; 10 bases align to TRBD1. The CDR3 has 17 amino acids. In germline, CDR1 is MGHRA, CDR2 YSYEKL. The trim removed 3 bases at V and 7 bases at J, leaving 14 bases unmatched. CDR3 protein: CASSHPYPKRQGAGYTF. For the CDR3, the DNA is TGCGCCAGCAGCCATCCATACCCCAAACGACAGGGGGCTGGCTACACCTTC.

The chain is built from TRBV19 and TRBJ2-2; D remains ambiguous. Germline V CDR1 and CDR2: LNHDA, SQIVND (reference sequence). This CDR3 comprises 14 residues. V lost 2 bases to trimming and J lost 8 bases, with 12 bases between them. The CDR3 nucleotides read TGTGCCAGTAGTATACCCCCAGGAGAGGGGGAGCTGTTTTTT. Protein sequence: CASSIPPGEGELFF.

This clone showed up just a few times. The chain links TRBV4-2 to TRBJ1-2; TRBD1 aligns across 8 bases. Germline CDR1 LGHNA, CDR2 YNFKEQ. After removal of 0 bases from V and 4 bases from J, the junction contained 7 bases not matched to a gene. The CDR3 sequence is 16 residues long. The CDR3 loop reads CASSQDKGRGPYGYTF. Here the CDR3 DNA reads TGTGCCAGCAGCCAAGATAAGGGCAGGGGGCCCTATGGCTACACCTTC.

V gene TRBV3-1 (or the pseudogene TRBV3-2) combines with J gene TRBJ2-3; D possibly corresponds to TRBD1 (5 bases). Germline V gene data show CDR1 as LGHDT and CDR2 as YNNKEL (reference sequence). The CDR3 covers 16 residues. V was pared by 0 bases and J by 5 bases, with 15 bases between. As DNA, the CDR3 is TGTGCCAGCAGCCAAGATTGGCAGGGTCTAATAGATACGCAGTATTTT. Its protein product is CASSQDWQGLIDTQYF.

CDR3 nucleotides: TGTGCCAGCAGTTACAGGGCTGAAGCTTTCTTT. Its protein product is CASSYRAEAFF. The rearrangement links TRBV6-5 to TRBJ1-1; D is ambiguous. V lost 2 bases, J lost 6 bases, and 4 bases lay in between. Looked up from germline, CDR1 is MNHEY and CDR2 is SVGAGI. The CDR3 is made up of 11 amino acids.

The chain uses TRBV5-1 and TRBJ1-1; tentatively, D is TRBD1 (6 bases). The V end lost 0 bases, the J end lost 3 bases, and 12 bases lay between the germline ends. Germline V lookup: CDR1 SGHRS, CDR2 YFSETQ. The CDR3 contains 15 residues. In DNA form, the CDR3 reads TGCGCCAGCAGCTTGGGGGGGCGCTTCGACACTGAAGCTTTCTTT. This encodes CASSLGGRFDTEAFF. The variable domain in full, completed from reference TRBV5-1 and TRBJ1-1, reads KAGVTQTPRYLIKTRGQQVTLSCSPISGHRSVSWYQQTPGQGLQFLFEYFSETQRNKGNFPGRFSGRQFSNSRSEMNVSTLELGDSALYLCASSLGGRFDTEAFFGQGTRLTVV.

The chain recombines TRBV3-1 (or the pseudogene TRBV3-2) with TRBJ2-1; D unclear. The germline gives CDR1 LGHDT, CDR2 YNNKEL (reference sequence). This CDR3 spans 13 amino acids. The V gene lost 4 bases and the J gene lost 6 bases, with 10 bases spanning the gap. CDR3 DNA: TGTGCCAGCAGCCCCCGGGTACCCAATGAGCAGTTCTTC. This gives the protein CASSPRVPNEQFF.

V gene TRBV2 combines with J gene TRBJ2-5; D is perhaps TRBD1 (6 bases). Trimming removed 4 bases from V and 2 bases from J, with 11 bases in between. Germline V lookup: CDR1 SNHLY, CDR2 FYNNEI. The CDR3 runs to 14 residues. Written as DNA, the CDR3 is TGTGCCAGCAGTGGGACAGCTATTCAAGAGACCCAGTACTTC. This sequence encodes CASSGTAIQETQYF.

The chain uses TRBV10-3 and TRBJ1-6; tentative D call: TRBD1 (6 bases). Per germline, CDR1 ENHRY and CDR2 SYGVKD. The germline V and J ends were trimmed by 4 bases and 3 bases, with 13 bases remaining between them. This CDR3 comprises 16 residues. DNA for the CDR3: TGTGCCATCAGTGCGGGGGGCTTTCACTATAATTCACCCCTCCACTTT. Translated, it gives CAISAGGFHYNSPLHF.

The V call is TRBV5-1, the J call TRBJ1-1; 7 bases fit TRBD1. The trim removed 4 bases at V and 5 bases at J, leaving 14 bases unmatched. The CDR3 length is 16 residues. CDR1 is SGHRS and CDR2 is YFSETQ in the germline V gene. The CDR3 DNA sequence: TGCGCCAGCAGCCGGTCGAAGGGGGCTCAGGGGACTGAAGCTTTCTTT. This sequence encodes CASSRSKGAQGTEAFF.

This clone was seen a handful of times. The chain combines TRBV3-1 (or the pseudogene TRBV3-2) with TRBJ1-2; 9 bases align to TRBD1. The CDR3 runs 14 residues. V lost 4 bases and J lost 3; bases outside the gene matches: 3. The germline V gene has CDR1 LGHDT and CDR2 YNNKEL (reference sequence). The CDR3 coding sequence is TGTGCCAGCAGCCCTTGGACAGGGGACTATGGCTACACCTTC. Amino acid sequence: CASSPWTGDYGYTF.

The chain links TRBV3-1 (or the pseudogene TRBV3-2) to TRBJ1-2, with a possible D match to TRBD1 (6 bases). Trimming took off 4 bases at V and 4 bases at J, with 10 bases between the two ends. This CDR3 spans 13 amino acids. Germline-derived CDR1 and CDR2 are LGHDT and YNNKEL (reference sequence). CDR3 sequence (DNA): TGTGCCAGCAGCCTCCGGGACACCTATGGCTACACCTTC. Amino acids: CASSLRDTYGYTF.

In nucleotides, the CDR3 is TGTGCCATCAGTGAGCCCCTGGGGGGACGGGCACCAGATACGCAGTATTTT. It yields the protein CAISEPLGGRAPDTQYF. V gene TRBV10-3 combines with J gene TRBJ2-3, with D possibly being TRBD2 (6 bases). This CDR3 contains 17 residues. Germline CDR1 and CDR2: ENHRY and SYGVKD. Trimming took 2 bases from V and 4 from J, leaving 19 bases between them.

The V gene is TRBV19, the J gene TRBJ1-6; D may be TRBD1 (6 bases). The CDR3 has 15 amino acids. Per the germline V gene, CDR1 is LNHDA and CDR2 is SQIVND (reference sequence). V was cut by 3 bases and J by 7 bases, with 13 bases left in between. In DNA form, the CDR3 reads TGTGCCAGTAGTATTAACCGGGACACCAATTCACCCCTCCACTTT. This encodes CASSINRDTNSPLHF. Supplemented by reference TRBV19 and TRBJ1-6, the full variable domain reads DGGITQSPKYLFRKEGQNVTLSCEQNLNHDAMYWYRQDPGQGLRLIYYSQIVNDFQKGDIAEGYSVSREKKESFPLTVTSAQKNPTAFYLCASSINRDTNSPLHFGNGTRLTVT.

The V and J genes are TRBV15 and TRBJ1-2, with unresolved D. This CDR3 has 14 residues. The V and J ends lost 0 bases and 8 bases respectively, with 13 bases between them. Germline CDR1 LNHNV, CDR2 YYDKDF (reference sequence). The CDR3 nucleotides read TGTGCCACCAGCAGAGATCTAAGGGTAGGCGGCTACACCTTC. Translation: CATSRDLRVGGYTF.

The CDR3 DNA sequence: TGTGCCAGCAGCGGTGAGCGGGGTGACCCAACCGGAATCACAGATACGCAGTATTTT. This translates into CASSGERGDPTGITDTQYF. The rearrangement joins TRBV5-5 to TRBJ2-3; 7 nucleotides agree with TRBD2. Trimming removed 4 bases from V and 2 bases from J; junction bases left unmatched: 19. Germline lookup yields CDR1 SGHKS and CDR2 YYEKEE (reference sequence). The CDR3 loop spans 19 amino acids. The whole variable domain, filled in from reference TRBV5-5 and TRBJ2-3, reads DAGVTQSPTHLIKTRGQQVTLRCSPISGHKSVSWYQQVLGQGPQFIFQYYEKEERGRGNFPDRFSARQFPNYSSELNVNALLLGDSALYLCASSGERGDPTGITDTQYFGPGTRLTVL.